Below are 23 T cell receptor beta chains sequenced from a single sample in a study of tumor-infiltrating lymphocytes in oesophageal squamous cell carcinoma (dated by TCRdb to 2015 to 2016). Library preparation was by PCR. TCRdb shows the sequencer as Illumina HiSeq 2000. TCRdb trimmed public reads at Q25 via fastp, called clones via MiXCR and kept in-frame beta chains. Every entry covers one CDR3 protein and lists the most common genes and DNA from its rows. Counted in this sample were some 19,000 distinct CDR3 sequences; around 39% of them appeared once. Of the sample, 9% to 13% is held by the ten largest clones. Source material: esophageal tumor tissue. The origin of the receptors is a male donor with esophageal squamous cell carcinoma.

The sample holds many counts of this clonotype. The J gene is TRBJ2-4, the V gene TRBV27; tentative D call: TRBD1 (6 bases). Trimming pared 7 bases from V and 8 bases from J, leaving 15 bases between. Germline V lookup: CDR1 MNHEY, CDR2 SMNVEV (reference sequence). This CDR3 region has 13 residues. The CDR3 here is CASKGVVGHIQYF. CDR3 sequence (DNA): TGTGCCAGCAAGGGGGTAGTGGGACACATTCAGTACTTC.

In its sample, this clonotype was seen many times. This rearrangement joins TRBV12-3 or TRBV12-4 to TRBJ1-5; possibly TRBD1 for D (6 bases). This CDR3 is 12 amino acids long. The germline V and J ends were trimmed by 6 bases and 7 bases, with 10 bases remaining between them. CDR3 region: CASSTQGQPQHF. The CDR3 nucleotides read TGTGCCAGCAGCACACAGGGACAGCCCCAGCATTTT.

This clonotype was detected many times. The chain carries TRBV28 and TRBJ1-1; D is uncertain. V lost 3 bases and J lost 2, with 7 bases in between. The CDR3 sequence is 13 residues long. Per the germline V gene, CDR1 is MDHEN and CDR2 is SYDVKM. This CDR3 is CASSFVHNTEAFF. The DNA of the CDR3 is TGTGCCAGCAGTTTTGTCCACAACACTGAAGCTTTCTTT.

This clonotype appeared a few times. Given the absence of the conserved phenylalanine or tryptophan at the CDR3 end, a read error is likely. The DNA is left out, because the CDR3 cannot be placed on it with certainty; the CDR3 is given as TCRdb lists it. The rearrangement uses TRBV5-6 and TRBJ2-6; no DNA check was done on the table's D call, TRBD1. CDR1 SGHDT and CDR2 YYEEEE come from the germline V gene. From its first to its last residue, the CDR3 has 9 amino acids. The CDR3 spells CASSSVPFS.

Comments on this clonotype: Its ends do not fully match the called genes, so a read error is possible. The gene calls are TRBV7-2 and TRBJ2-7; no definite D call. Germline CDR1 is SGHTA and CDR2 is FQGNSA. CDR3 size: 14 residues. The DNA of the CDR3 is TGTGCCAGCAGCTTACTAGGGATGTTGTCACCCCTCCACTTC. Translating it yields CASSLLGMLSPLHF.

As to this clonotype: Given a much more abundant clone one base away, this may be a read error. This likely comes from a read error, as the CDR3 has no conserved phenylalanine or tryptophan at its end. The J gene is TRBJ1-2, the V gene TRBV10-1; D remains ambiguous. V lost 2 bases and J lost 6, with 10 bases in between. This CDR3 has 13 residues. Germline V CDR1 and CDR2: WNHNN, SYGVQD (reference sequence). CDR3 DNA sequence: TGCGCCAGCAGTGAGGGCCAGAATAATGGCTACACCTTA. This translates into CASSEGQNNGYTL.

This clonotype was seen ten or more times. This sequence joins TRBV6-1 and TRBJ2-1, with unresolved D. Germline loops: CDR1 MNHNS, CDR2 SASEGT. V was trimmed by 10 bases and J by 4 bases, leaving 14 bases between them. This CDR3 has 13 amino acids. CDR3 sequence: CAIASSEYNEQFF. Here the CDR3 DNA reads TGTGCCATCGCTAGTTCTGAATACAATGAGCAGTTCTTC.

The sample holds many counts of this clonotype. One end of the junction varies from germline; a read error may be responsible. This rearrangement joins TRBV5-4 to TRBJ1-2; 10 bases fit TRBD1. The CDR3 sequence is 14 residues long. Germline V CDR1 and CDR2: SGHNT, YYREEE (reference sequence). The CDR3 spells CASSQDRGMDGYTF. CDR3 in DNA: TGCGCCAGCAGCCAGGACAGGGGGATGGATGGCTACACCTTC.

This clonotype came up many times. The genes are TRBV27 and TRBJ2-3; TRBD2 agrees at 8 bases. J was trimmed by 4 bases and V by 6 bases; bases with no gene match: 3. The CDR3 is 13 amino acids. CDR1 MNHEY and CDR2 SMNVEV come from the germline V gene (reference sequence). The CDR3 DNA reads TGTGCCAGCAGAGCGGGAGTTGCAGATACGCAGTATTTT. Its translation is CASRAGVADTQYF.

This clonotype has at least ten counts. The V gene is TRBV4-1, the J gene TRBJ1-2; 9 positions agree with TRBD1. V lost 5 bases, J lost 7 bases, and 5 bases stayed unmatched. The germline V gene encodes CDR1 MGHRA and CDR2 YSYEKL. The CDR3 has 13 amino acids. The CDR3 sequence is CASSWGQGIGYTF. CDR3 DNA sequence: TGCGCCAGCAGCTGGGGACAGGGAATTGGCTACACCTTC.

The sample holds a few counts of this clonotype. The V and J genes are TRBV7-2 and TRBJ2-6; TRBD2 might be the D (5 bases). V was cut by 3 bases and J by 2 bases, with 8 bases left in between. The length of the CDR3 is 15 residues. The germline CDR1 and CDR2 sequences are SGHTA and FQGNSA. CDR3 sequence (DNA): TGTGCCAGCAGCTTGAGGGAGACTGGGGCCAACGTCCTGACTTTC. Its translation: CASSLRETGANVLTF.

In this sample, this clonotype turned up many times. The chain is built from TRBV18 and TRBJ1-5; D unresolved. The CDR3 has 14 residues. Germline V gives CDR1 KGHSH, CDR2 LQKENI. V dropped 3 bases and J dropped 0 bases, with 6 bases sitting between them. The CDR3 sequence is CASSPAYSNQPQHF. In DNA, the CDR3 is TGTGCCAGCTCACCGGCGTATAGCAATCAGCCCCAGCATTTT.

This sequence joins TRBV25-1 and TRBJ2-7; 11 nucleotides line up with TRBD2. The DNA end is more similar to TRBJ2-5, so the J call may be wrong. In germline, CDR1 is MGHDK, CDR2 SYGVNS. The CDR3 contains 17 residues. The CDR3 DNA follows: TGTGCCAGCAGTCCCCGGTGGACTAGCGGGCATCAAGAGACCCAGTACTTC. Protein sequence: CASSPRWTSGHQETQYF.

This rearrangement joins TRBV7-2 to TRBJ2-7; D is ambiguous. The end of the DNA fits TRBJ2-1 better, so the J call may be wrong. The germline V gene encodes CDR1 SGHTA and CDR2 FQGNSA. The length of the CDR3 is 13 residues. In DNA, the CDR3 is TGTGCCAGCCGCGTTTCCAGAGACAATGAGCAGTTCTTC. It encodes CASRVSRDNEQFF.

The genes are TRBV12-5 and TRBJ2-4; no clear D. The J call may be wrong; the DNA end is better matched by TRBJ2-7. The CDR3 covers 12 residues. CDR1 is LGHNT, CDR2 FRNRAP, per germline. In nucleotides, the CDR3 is TGTGCTAGTGGTCTTGACCTCTACGAGCAGTACTTC. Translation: CASGLDLYEQYF.

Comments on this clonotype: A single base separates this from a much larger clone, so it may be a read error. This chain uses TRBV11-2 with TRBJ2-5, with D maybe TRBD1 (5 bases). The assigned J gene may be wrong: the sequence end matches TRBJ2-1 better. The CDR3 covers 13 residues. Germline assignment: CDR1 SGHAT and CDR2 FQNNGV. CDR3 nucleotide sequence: TGTGCCAGCAGCTTTCAGGGAATCGAGACCCAGTTCTTC. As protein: CASSFQGIETQFF.

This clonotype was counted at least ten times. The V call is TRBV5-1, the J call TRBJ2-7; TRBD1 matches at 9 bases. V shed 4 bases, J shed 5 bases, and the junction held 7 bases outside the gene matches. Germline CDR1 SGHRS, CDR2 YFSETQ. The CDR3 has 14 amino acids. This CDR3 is CASSPGQGTNEQYF. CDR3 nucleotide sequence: TGCGCCAGCAGCCCCGGACAGGGGACCAACGAGCAGTACTTC.

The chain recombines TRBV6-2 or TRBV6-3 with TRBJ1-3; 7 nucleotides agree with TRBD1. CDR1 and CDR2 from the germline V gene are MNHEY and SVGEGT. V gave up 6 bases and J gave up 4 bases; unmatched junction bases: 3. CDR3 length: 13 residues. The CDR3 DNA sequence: TGTGCCAGCAGGACAGGGAACGGAAACACCATATATTTT. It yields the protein CASRTGNGNTIYF.

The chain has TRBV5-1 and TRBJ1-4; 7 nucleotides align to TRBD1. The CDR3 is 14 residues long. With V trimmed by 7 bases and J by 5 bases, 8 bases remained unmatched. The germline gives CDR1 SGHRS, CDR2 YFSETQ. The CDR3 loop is CASRDDRANEKLFF. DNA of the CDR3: TGCGCCAGCCGGGACGACAGGGCAAATGAAAAACTGTTTTTT.

The CDR3, as DNA: TGTGCCAGCAGACTGATGGGGGGATCCTACGAGCAGTACTTC. Amino acid sequence: CASRLMGGSYEQYF. This sequence joins TRBV11-2 and TRBJ2-7, with D possibly being TRBD2 (6 bases). V was shortened by 6 bases and J by 1 base, with 13 bases between the two germline ends. CDR1 is SGHAT and CDR2 is FQNNGV in the germline V gene. The CDR3 has 14 residues.

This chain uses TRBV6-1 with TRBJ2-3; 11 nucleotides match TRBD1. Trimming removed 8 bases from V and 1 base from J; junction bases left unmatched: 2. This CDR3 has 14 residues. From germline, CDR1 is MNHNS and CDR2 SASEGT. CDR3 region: CASRTGGGTDTQYF. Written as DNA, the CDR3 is TGTGCCAGCCGGACAGGGGGCGGCACAGATACGCAGTATTTT.

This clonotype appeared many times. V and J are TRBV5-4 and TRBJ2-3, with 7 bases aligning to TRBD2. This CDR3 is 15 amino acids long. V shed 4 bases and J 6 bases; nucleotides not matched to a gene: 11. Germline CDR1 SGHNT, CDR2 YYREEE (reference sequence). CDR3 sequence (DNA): TGTGCCAGCAGCCCCTCTGGCGGGAGAGGGGATACGCAGTATTTT. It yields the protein CASSPSGGRGDTQYF. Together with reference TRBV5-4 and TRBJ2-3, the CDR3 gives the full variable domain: ETGVTQSPTHLIKTRGQQVTLRCSSQSGHNTVSWYQQALGQGPQFIFQYYREEENGRGNFPPRFSGLQFPNYSSELNVNALELDDSALYLCASSPSGGRGDTQYFGPGTRLTVL.

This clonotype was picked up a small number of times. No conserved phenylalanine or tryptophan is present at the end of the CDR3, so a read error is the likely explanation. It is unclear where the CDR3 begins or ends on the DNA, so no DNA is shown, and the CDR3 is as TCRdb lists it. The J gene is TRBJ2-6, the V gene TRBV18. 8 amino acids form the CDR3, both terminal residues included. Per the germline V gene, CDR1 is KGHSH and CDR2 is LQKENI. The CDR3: CASSPETL.